What follows are 12 T cell receptor beta chains derived from one specimen sequenced in a study of regulatory T cells in long-lasting Graves disease. The time point: newly diagnosed GD, antithyroid drugs for less than 3 months. RNA isolated from PBMCs was used to make the TCR library. Building of the TCR beta libraries involved iRepertoire HTBI primers and Arm-PCR of CDR3 regions. TCRdb itself ran the multiplex PCR reads through MiXCR, one entry per CDR3 protein. The sample contains about 400,000 distinct CDR3 sequences, roughly 17% of which appear only once. The same data also went into a second study, on T cells in Graves' hyperthyroidism and ophthalmopathy.

The sample consisted of peripheral blood mononuclear cells (PBMCs), taken at new diagnosis, from a patient treated with antithyroid drugs. The receptor set was obtained from a young woman with Graves disease.

This clonotype was counted at least ten times. This chain uses TRBV11-1 with TRBJ2-5; D not certain. V was cut by 1 base and J by 4 bases, with 10 bases left in between. The CDR3 is 14 amino acids. Germline V gives CDR1 SGHAT, CDR2 FQDESV (reference sequence). The CDR3 coding sequence is TGTGCCAGCAGCTTAGGTCCCCTCTCAGAGACCCAGTACTTC. Its protein product is CASSLGPLSETQYF. Together with reference TRBV11-1 and TRBJ2-5, the CDR3 gives the full variable domain: EAEVAQSPRYKITEKSQAVAFWCDPISGHATLYWYRQILGQGPELLVQFQDESVVDDSQLPKDRFSAERLKGVDSTLKIQPAELGDSAMYLCASSLGPLSETQYFGPGTRLLVL.

As concerns this clonotype: Since a much larger clone is just one base distant, this may be a read error. This chain uses TRBV30 with TRBJ2-1; 11 bases are shared with TRBD2. The J call could be wrong; TRBJ2-5 is a better fit for the DNA end. Germline CDR1 is GTSNPN and CDR2 is SVGIG (reference sequence). The CDR3 length is 14 residues. CDR3 region: CARGPTSGAETQYF. In DNA, the CDR3 is TGTGCCCGTGGCCCGACTAGCGGGGCAGAGACCCAGTACTTC.

As concerns this clonotype: Since the CDR3 does not end with the conserved phenylalanine or tryptophan, this likely comes from a read error. The chain joins TRBV5-1 to TRBJ1-1; D remains unclear. V was pared by 0 bases and J by 0 bases, with 3 bases between. The length of the CDR3 is 13 residues. Germline CDR1 reads SGHRS; CDR2 reads YFSETQ. CDR3 amino acids: CASSLVMNTEAFL. As DNA, the CDR3 is TGCGCCAGCAGCTTGGTTATGAACACTGAAGCTTTCTTG.

This clonotype was counted at least ten times. CDR3 in amino acids: CASSRGGLDTQYF. The CDR3 DNA is TGTGCCAGCTCCCGAGGGGGGTTAGATACGCAGTATTTT. The rearrangement links TRBV2 to TRBJ2-3; TRBD1 or TRBD2 may be the D gene (6 bases each). Trimming removed 8 bases from V and 5 bases from J, with 14 bases in between. CDR1 and CDR2 (germline): SNHLY, FYNNEI. This CDR3 region has 13 residues. The variable domain in full, completed from reference TRBV2 and TRBJ2-3, reads EPEVTQTPSHQVTQMGQEVILRCVPISNHLYFYWYRQILGQKVEFLVSFYNNEISEKSEIFDDQFSVERPDGSNFTLKIRSTKLEDSAMYFCASSRGGLDTQYFGPGTRLTVL.

This chain joins TRBV5-5 and TRBJ2-3, with 7 bases fitting TRBD2. The germline CDR1 and CDR2 sequences are SGHKS and YYEKEE (reference sequence). J gave up 5 bases and V 0 bases, and 18 bases lay outside the gene matches. There are 19 residues in the CDR3. CDR3 bases: TGTGCCAGCAGCTTGGGTTTATCGGGGGGAGGGCCGCAGGAAGATACGCAGTATTTT. The encoded protein is CASSLGLSGGGPQEDTQYF.

The V gene is TRBV6-5, the J gene TRBJ2-3; unclear D gene. The CDR3 has 15 amino acids. From germline, CDR1 is MNHEY and CDR2 SVGAGI. The V end lost 2 bases, the J end lost 2 bases, and 11 bases lay between the germline ends. Here the CDR3 DNA reads TGTGCCAGCAGTTACATCGGGCTTCCCACAGATACGCAGTATTTT. Its translation is CASSYIGLPTDTQYF.

The chain recombines TRBV2 with TRBJ1-1, with 9 bases that match TRBD1. V was clipped by 6 bases and J by 5 bases; unmatched bases: 10. CDR1 SNHLY and CDR2 FYNNEI come from the germline V gene. This CDR3 has 15 amino acids. The chain's CDR3 is CASSRSQGAGTEAFF. The CDR3 nucleotides read TGTGCCAGCAGCCGATCACAGGGGGCGGGTACTGAAGCTTTCTTT.

The gene calls are TRBV19 and TRBJ1-2; the match to TRBD1 covers 7 bases. Germline V gene data show CDR1 as LNHDA and CDR2 as SQIVND (reference sequence). V gave up 10 bases and J gave up 0 bases; unmatched junction bases: 5. CDR3 length: 13 residues. In DNA form, the CDR3 reads TGTGCCACCTCAGGGGGTACTAACTATGGCTACACCTTC. This encodes CATSGGTNYGYTF.

In regard to this clonotype: It may be a read error: a sequence one base away is much more abundant. This chain joins TRBV10-3 and TRBJ2-7; a possible D gene is TRBD2 (6 bases). Germline values: CDR1 ENHRY, CDR2 SYGVKD. The CDR3 covers 15 residues. CDR3 nucleotides: TGTGCCATCAGTGCGGGGCGGGACCACTCCTACGAGCAGTGCTTC. This encodes CAISAGRDHSYEQCF.

This clonotype was counted ten times or more. V is TRBV20-1 and J is TRBJ2-7; D possibly corresponds to TRBD2 (6 bases). CDR1 is DFQATT and CDR2 is SNEGSKA in the germline V gene (reference sequence). The CDR3 sequence is 12 residues long. Between the trimmed V and J ends, which lost 3 bases and 7 bases, there was a span of 13 bases. The CDR3 bases are TGCAGTGCTAGCCGGGAGAAGCATGAGCAGTACTTC. Amino acids: CSASREKHEQYF.

The sample holds many counts of this clonotype. The chain uses TRBV12-3 or TRBV12-4 and TRBJ1-5; D is unresolved. The length of the CDR3 is 19 residues. Trimming stripped 3 bases from V and 0 bases from J, with 21 bases between. This CDR3 is CASSFRTPGVIHSNQPQHF. CDR3 sequence (DNA): TGTGCCAGCAGTTTTCGTACCCCTGGGGTCATTCATAGCAATCAGCCCCAGCATTTT.

The chain joins TRBV6-2 or TRBV6-3 to TRBJ1-5; D is unresolved. Trimming pared 8 bases from V and 5 bases from J, leaving 13 bases between. The CDR3 has 13 residues. Germline CDR1 is MNHEY and CDR2 is SVGEGT. This chain's CDR3 is CASLPGMDQPQHF. DNA for the CDR3: TGTGCCAGCCTCCCCGGAATGGATCAGCCCCAGCATTTT.